This T cell receptor beta chain was profiled in a study of OX40 agonist ivuxolimab in advanced cancers. CDR3 size: 14 residues. Germline lookup yields CDR1 KGHSH and CDR2 LQKENI. Trimming took 3 bases from V and 6 from J, leaving 11 bases between them. Method: immunoSEQ multiplex PCR; TCRdb's copy keeps in-frame clones and lacks some. The sample includes 26,000 or so clones, roughly 83% of them seen just once. This clone was seen once. The receptor's source is an adult with an advanced solid tumor such as melanoma, head and neck, liver or kidney cancer. The material sequenced was CD4+ or CD8+ T cells sorted from blood, taken in a trial of the OX40 agonist ivuxolimab. The chain is built from TRBV18 and TRBJ2-2; no firm D call. The CDR3 region is CASSPPLDPGELFF. In DNA form, the CDR3 reads TGTGCCAGCTCACCCCCGTTGGACCCCGGGGAGCTGTTTTTT.